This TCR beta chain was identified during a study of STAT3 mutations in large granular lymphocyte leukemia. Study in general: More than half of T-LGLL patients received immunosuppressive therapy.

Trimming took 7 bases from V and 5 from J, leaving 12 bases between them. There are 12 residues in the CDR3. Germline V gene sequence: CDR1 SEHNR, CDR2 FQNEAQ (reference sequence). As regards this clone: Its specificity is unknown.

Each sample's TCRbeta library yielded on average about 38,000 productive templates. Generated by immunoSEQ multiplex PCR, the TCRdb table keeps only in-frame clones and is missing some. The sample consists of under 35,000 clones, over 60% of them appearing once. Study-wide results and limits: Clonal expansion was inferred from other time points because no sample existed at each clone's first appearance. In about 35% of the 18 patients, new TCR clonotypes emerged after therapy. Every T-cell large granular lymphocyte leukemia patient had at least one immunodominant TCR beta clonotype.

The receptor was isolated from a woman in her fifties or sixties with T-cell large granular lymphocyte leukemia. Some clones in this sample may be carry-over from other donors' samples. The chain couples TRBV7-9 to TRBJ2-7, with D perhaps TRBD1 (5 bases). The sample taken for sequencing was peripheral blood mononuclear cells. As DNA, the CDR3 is TGTGCCAGCACAACTCAGGGTAACGAGCAGTACTTC. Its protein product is CASTTQGNEQYF.